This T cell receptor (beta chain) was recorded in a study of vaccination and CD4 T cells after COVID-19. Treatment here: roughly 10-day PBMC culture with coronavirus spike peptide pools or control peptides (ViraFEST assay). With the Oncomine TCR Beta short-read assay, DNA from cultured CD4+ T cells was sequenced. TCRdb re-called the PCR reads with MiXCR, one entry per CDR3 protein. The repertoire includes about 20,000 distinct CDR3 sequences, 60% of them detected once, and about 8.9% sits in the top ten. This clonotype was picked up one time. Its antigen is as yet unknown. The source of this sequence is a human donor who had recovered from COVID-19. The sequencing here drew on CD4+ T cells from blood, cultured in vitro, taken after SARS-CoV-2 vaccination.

The DNA for the CDR3 is TGTGCCAGCTCCCGGAATACGCAGTATTTT. Translating gives CASSRNTQYF. V and J are TRBV2 and TRBJ2-3, with D hard to call. Trimming cost V 8 bases and J 7 bases, with 7 bases left between them. This CDR3 contains 10 residues. The germline V gene encodes CDR1 SNHLY and CDR2 FYNNEI.